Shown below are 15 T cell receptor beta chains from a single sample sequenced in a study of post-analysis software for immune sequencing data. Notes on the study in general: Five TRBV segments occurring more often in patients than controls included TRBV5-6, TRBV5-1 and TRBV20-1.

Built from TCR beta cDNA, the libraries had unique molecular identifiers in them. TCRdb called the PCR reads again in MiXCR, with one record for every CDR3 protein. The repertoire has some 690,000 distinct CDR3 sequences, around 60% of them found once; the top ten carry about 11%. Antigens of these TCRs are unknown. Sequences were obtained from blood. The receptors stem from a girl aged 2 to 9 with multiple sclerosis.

The CDR3 reads CASSFISEQFF. The CDR3 DNA follows: TGTGCCAGCAGCTTCATCAGTGAGCAGTTCTTC. This sequence joins TRBV5-5 and TRBJ2-1, with no clear D. Germline V CDR1 and CDR2: SGHKS, YYEKEE (reference sequence). Trimming left V 2 bases short and J 9 bases short, with 6 bases between. CDR3 length: 11 residues.

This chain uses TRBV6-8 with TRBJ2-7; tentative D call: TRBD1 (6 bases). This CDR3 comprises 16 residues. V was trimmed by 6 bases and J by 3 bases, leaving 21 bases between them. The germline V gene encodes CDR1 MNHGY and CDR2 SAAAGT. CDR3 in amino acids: CASRQRDSQGLYEQYF. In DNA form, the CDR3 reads TGTGCCAGCAGGCAACGAGACTCGCAGGGGCTCTACGAGCAGTACTTC.

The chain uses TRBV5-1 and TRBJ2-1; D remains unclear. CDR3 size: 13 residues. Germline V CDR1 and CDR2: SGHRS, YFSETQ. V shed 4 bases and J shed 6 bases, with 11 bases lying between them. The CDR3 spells CASSAGLRNEQFF. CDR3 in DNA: TGCGCCAGCAGCGCTGGCTTGCGCAATGAGCAGTTCTTC.

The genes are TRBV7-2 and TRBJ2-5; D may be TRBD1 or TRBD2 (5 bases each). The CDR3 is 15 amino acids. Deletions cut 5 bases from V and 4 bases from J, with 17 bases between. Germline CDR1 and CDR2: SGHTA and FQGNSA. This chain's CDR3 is CASSPGVGAPETQYF. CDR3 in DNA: TGTGCCAGCAGCCCCGGGGTAGGGGCCCCAGAGACCCAGTACTTC.

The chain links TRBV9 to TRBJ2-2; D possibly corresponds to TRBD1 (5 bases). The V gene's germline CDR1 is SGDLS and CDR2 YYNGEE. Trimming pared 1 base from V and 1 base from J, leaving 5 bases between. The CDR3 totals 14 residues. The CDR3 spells CASSVQGNTGELFF. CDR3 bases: TGTGCCAGCAGCGTACAGGGGAACACCGGGGAGCTGTTTTTT.

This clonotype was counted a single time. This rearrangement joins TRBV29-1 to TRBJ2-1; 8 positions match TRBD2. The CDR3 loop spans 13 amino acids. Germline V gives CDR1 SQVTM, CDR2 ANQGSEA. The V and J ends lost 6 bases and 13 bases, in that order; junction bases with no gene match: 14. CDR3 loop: CSVGGDAQETQFF. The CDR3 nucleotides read TGCAGCGTCGGGGGGGACGCTCAAGAGACCCAGTTCTTC.

In DNA, the CDR3 is TGCAGTGCTAGAGTCACAGGGGGGGTCAATTCACCCCTCCACTTT. Translation: CSARVTGGVNSPLHF. The chain links TRBV20-1 to TRBJ1-6; 8 bases are shared with TRBD1. With 1 base clipped from V and 7 bases from J, the junction kept 6 bases outside the gene matches. The germline gives CDR1 DFQATT, CDR2 SNEGSKA (reference sequence). The CDR3 is 15 residues long.

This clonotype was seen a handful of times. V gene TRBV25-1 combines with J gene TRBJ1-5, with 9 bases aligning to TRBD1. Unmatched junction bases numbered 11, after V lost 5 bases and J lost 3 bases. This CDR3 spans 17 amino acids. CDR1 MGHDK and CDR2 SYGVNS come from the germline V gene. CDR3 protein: CASSPSTGTGTNQPQHF. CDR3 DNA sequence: TGTGCCAGCAGTCCGTCTACCGGGACAGGGACCAATCAGCCCCAGCATTTT.

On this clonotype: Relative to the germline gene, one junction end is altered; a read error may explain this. This chain's CDR3 is CAGSETTYEQYF. Written as DNA, the CDR3 is TGTGCCGGCAGTGAGACCACTTACGAGCAGTACTTC. This rearrangement joins TRBV2 to TRBJ2-4; D gene ambiguous. Judging by the DNA end, TRBJ2-7 fits better; the J call may be wrong. Germline loops: CDR1 SNHLY, CDR2 FYNNEI. The CDR3 is made up of 12 amino acids.

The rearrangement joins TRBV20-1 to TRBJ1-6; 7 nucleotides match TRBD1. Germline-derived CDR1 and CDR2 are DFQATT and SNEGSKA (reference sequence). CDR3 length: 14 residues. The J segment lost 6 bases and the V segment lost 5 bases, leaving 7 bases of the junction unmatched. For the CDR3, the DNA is TGCAGTGCTTTACAGGGGAATCTTAATTCACCCCTCCACTTT. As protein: CSALQGNLNSPLHF.

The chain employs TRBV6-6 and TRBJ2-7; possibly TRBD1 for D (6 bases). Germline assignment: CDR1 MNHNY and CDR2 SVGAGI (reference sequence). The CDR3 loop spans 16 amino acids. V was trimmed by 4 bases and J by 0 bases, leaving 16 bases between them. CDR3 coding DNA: TGTGCCAGCAGTTCAGGGGCGGCCGGAAGCTCCTACGAGCAGTACTTC. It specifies CASSSGAAGSSYEQYF.

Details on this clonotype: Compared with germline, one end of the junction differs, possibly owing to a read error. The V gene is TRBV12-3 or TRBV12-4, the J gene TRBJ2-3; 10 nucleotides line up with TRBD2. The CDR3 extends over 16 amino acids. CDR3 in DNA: TGTGCCAGCAGTTTATCTAGCGGGGGTAACACAGATACGCAGGATTTT. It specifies CASSLSSGGNTDTQDF.

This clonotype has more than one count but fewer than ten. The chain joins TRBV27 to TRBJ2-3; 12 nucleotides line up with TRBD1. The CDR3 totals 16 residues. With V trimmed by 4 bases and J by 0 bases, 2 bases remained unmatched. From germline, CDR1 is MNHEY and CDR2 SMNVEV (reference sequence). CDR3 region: CASSWGQGASTDTQYF. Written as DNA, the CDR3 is TGTGCCAGCAGTTGGGGACAGGGGGCCAGCACAGATACGCAGTATTTT.

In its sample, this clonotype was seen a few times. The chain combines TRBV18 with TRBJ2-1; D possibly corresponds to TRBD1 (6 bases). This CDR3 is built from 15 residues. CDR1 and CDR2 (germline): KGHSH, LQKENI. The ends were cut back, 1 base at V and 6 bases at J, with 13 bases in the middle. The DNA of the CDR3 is TGTGCCAGCTCACCACGGGGTGACAGGTTCAATGAGCAGTTCTTC. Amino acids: CASSPRGDRFNEQFF.

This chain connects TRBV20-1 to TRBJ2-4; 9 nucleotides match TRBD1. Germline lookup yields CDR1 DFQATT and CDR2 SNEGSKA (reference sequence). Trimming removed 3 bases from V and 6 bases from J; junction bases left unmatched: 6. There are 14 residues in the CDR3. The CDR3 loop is CSARGMDRGNIQYF. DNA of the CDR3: TGCAGTGCTAGGGGGATGGACAGGGGAAACATTCAGTACTTC.